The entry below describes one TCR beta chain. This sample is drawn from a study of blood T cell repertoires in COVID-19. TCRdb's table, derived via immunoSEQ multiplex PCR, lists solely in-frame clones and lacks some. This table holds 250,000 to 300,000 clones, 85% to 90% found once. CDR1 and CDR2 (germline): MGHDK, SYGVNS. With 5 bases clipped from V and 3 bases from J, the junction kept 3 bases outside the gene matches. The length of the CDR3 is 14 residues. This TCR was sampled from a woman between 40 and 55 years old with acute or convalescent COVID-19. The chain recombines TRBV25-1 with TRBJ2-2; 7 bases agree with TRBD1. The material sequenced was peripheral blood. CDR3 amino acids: CASSTGAHTGELFF. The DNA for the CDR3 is TGTGCCAGCAGTACAGGGGCGCACACCGGGGAGCTGTTTTTT.